The clone carrying this TCR beta chain was observed at least ten times. Its antigen remains unknown. V lost 3 bases and J lost 3; bases outside the gene matches: 2. The CDR3 length is 14 residues. Germline assignment: CDR1 MNHNS and CDR2 SASEGT. This record belongs to a study of T cells after yellow fever vaccination. Study background: SMART-Seq v4 Ultra Low Input served to prepare low-cell-number fractions. Study results and caveats: Booster sampling recovered most clones from primary vaccination (nearly 98% CD4, just over 85% CD8).

MiXCR was run by TCRdb on the 5' RACE reads, yielding one entry per CDR3 protein. The sample has 300,000 to 400,000 distinct CDR3 sequences; roughly 8.3% are singletons. The receptor's source is a man between 18 and 29 years old who received the YFV17D yellow fever vaccine. The chain combines TRBV6-1 with TRBJ1-3; 7 bases agree with TRBD1. The input for sequencing was PBMCs, taken around 45 days after the first yellow fever vaccination. The CDR3 nucleotides are TGTGCCAGCAGTGACAGGGGGTTTGGAAACACCATATATTTT. This gives the protein CASSDRGFGNTIYF.